The rows below give T cell receptor beta chains drawn from one sample of a study of shared clonotypes between healthy human individuals. Assay: immunoSEQ multiplex PCR; the TCRdb copy retains only in-frame clones and omits some. The repertoire has approximately 1,000,000 clones, approximately 75% of them found once; the top ten carry almost 0.9%. Sequencing used memory CD4+ T cells from PBMCs. The receptors originated from a man between 18 and 29 years old in good health. Some clones in this sample may be carry-over from other donors' samples. CDR3s include the opening cysteine and the closing phenylalanine or tryptophan. The D gene is left open where the match is weak. Expanded clones are given a class, and other clones once, few, many or no size at all.

d_gene | abundance | j_gene | v_gene | CDR3nt | CDR3aa
- | few | TRBJ2-7 | TRBV5-1 | TGCGCCAGCAGCTTGGACGGCTACGAGCAGTACTTC | CASSLDGYEQYF
- | - | TRBJ2-7 | TRBV6-5 | TGTGCCAGCAGTTACTCGTCGGCTTTCTCCTACGAGCAGTACTTC | CASSYSSAFSYEQYF
- | - | TRBJ2-2 | TRBV7-2 | TGTGCCAGCAGTGGAGTTAGGGCCGGGGAGCTGTTTTTT | CASSGVRAGELFF
- | - | TRBJ2-5 | TRBV7-8 | TGTGCCAGCAGCCTTCCGACCCAGGAGACCCAGTACTTC | CASSLPTQETQYF
- | - | TRBJ1-5 | TRBV5-6 | TGTGCCAGCAGCGAATGGGACCTGCGGAATCAGCCCCAGCATTTT | CASSEWDLRNQPQHF
- | once | TRBJ2-7 | TRBV5-1 | TGCGCCAGCAGCTTGGGCCGGGAGAGGAAGACCTACGAGCAGTACTTC | CASSLGRERKTYEQYF
TRBD1 | - | TRBJ2-3 | TRBV9 | TGTGCCAGCAGCGTAGGGCCAGGGGGTCAGAATACGCAGTATTTT | CASSVGPGGQNTQYF
- | - | TRBJ1-5 | TRBV5-8 | TGTGCCAGCAGCAGCGCCTTAACAGCCGAGGCGGATCAGCCCCAGCATTTT | CASSSALTAEADQPQHF
- | - | TRBJ1-4 | TRBV9 | TGTGCCAGCAGCCTCTCGGGGGAAAAACTGTTTTTT | CASSLSGEKLFF
- | - | TRBJ1-2 | TRBV18 | TGTGCCAGCTCACCACGTGGAAACTATGGCTACACCTTC | CASSPRGNYGYTF
TRBD1 | - | TRBJ1-5 | TRBV6-1 | TGTGCCAGCATCCGGGACAGCGTCAATCAGCCCCAGCATTTT | CASIRDSVNQPQHF
- | - | TRBJ2-2 | TRBV27 | TGTGCCAGCAGTTTACGCCCCCAGACCGGGGAGCTGTTTTTT | CASSLRPQTGELFF
TRBD1 | - | TRBJ2-7 | TRBV10-3 | TGTGCCATCAGTGGCGGACAGGGGGCTTCTCCCGAGCAGTACTTC | CAISGGQGASPEQYF
TRBD1 | - | TRBJ1-3 | TRBV7-7 | TGTGCCAGCAGCTCCCAGACAGGGGCCACCTCTGGGAACACCATATATTTT | CASSSQTGATSGNTIYF
TRBD1 | - | TRBJ1-1 | TRBV6-6 | TGTGCCAGCAGTTACGGGGGACAGGCGAACACTGAAGCTTTCTTT | CASSYGGQANTEAFF
- | - | TRBJ2-3 | TRBV11-2 | TGTGCCAGCAGCTTGTGGGGGTCTCCCACAGATACGCAGTATTTT | CASSLWGSPTDTQYF
TRBD1 | - | TRBJ2-5 | TRBV5-1 | TGCGCCAGCAGCTTGTGGCCGGGACAGTTTGTGACCCAGTACTTC | CASSLWPGQFVTQYF
- | - | TRBJ2-7 | TRBV28 | TGTGCCAGCAGTTCCGATCCCGGGGGTGGCTCCTACGAGCAGTACTTC | CASSSDPGGGSYEQYF
TRBD2 | once | TRBJ2-1 | TRBV5-8 | TGTGCCAGCAGCCTGACTAGCGCCCACAATGAGCAGTTCTTC | CASSLTSAHNEQFF
TRBD1 | - | TRBJ2-7 | TRBV18 | TGTGCCAGCTCACCAAGGGACAGACCCTACGAGCAGTACTTC | CASSPRDRPYEQYF
- | - | TRBJ1-2 | TRBV5-1 | TGCGCCAGCAGCTTGGCTCTCCCGGGGGACTATGGCTACACCTTC | CASSLALPGDYGYTF
- | - | TRBJ1-3 | TRBV7-9 | TGTGCCAGCAGCTTTGCCGGGGCTGGAAACACCATATATTTT | CASSFAGAGNTIYF
- | - | TRBJ2-1 | TRBV29-1 | TGCAGCGTCGGACAGACGAATGAGCAGTTCTTC | CSVGQTNEQFF
- | - | TRBJ2-5 | TRBV7-9 | TGTGCCAGCAGCCCCCCAGGGGGGGAGACCCAGTACTTC | CASSPPGGETQYF
- | - | TRBJ2-7 | TRBV5-1 | TGCGCCAGCAGCTTGACGGCAGGGTCCTACGAGCAGTACTTC | CASSLTAGSYEQYF
TRBD1 | - | TRBJ1-2 | TRBV18 | TGTGCCAGCTCACCGGGACAGGGGGATGGCTACACCTTC | CASSPGQGDGYTF
TRBD1 | - | TRBJ2-7 | TRBV7-9 | TGTGCCAGCAGCTGGGACAGGGGTGCCAACGAGCAGTACTTC | CASSWDRGANEQYF
- | - | TRBJ2-7 | TRBV30 | TGTGCCTGGAGGACGGACTCCTACGAGCAGTACTTC | CAWRTDSYEQYF
TRBD2 | many | TRBJ2-7 | TRBV30 | TGTGCCTGGAGTGTACCCGGGGGAGGGTACGAGCAGTACTTC | CAWSVPGGGYEQYF
- | - | TRBJ1-5 | TRBV4-2 | TGTGCCAGCAGCGGCGGCAGGGCGTTAGGTAATCAGCCCCAGCATTTT | CASSGGRALGNQPQHF
- | - | TRBJ2-7 | TRBV7-2 | TGTGCCAGCAGCTCCTCACAGGGAACCACCTACGAGCAGTACTTC | CASSSSQGTTYEQYF
- | - | TRBJ1-5 | TRBV5-1 | TGCGCCAGCAGAGGGGCTTGGAATCAGCCCCAGCATTTT | CASRGAWNQPQHF
- | - | TRBJ1-3 | TRBV11-2 | TGTGCCAGCAGCTTAGATCCGTCGGTGTCTGGAAACACCATATATTTT | CASSLDPSVSGNTIYF